This section outlines one T cell receptor (beta chain) sequence together with its context. The sample is drawn from a study of blood T cell repertoires in COVID-19. Study details: Donors in the United States, Italy and Spain gave samples during acute or convalescent COVID-19. In each case, the material was cDNA or gDNA derived from T cells, B-cell-depleted T cells, or PBMCs.

V lost 4 bases and J 0 bases, leaving 13 bases between the germline ends. Germline V gene data show CDR1 as MNHNS and CDR2 as SASEGT. The CDR3 totals 16 residues. In the original workflow: Reference gene primers were amplified, and this amplification served to estimate nucleated cell counts. Generated by immunoSEQ multiplex PCR, the TCRdb table keeps only in-frame clones and is missing some. That table supplies the V and J calls and clone size; D and trimming were determined from the DNA. The top ten hold approximately 15% of the sample, which has 95,000 to 100,000 clones, roughly 80% seen once. The receptor was derived from an older woman with acute or convalescent COVID-19. The specimen was peripheral blood. This chain uses TRBV6-1 with TRBJ1-5; maybe TRBD1 (5 bases). The CDR3 loop reads CASSGDYANSNQPQHF. For the CDR3, the DNA is TGTGCCAGCAGTGGGGACTATGCAAATAGCAATCAGCCCCAGCATTTT.